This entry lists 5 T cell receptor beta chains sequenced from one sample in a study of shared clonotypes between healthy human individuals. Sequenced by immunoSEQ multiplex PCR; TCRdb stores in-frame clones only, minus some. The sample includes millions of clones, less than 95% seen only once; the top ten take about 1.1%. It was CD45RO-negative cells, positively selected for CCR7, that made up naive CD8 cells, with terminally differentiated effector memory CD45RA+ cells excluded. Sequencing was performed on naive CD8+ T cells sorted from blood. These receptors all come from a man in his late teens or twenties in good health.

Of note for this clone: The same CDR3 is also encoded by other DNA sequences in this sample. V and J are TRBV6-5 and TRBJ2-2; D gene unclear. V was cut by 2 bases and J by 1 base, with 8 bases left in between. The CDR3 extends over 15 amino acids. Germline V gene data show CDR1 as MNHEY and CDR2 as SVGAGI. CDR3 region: CASSYVAGNTGELFF. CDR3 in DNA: TGTGCCAGCAGTTACGTGGCAGGGAACACCGGGGAGCTGTTTTTT.

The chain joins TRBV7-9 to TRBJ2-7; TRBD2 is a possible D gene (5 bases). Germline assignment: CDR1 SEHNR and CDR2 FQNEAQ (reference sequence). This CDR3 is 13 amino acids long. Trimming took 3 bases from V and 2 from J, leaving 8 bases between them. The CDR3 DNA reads TGTGCCAGCAGCTTCATCGGGGCCTACGAGCAGTACTTC. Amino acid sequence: CASSFIGAYEQYF.

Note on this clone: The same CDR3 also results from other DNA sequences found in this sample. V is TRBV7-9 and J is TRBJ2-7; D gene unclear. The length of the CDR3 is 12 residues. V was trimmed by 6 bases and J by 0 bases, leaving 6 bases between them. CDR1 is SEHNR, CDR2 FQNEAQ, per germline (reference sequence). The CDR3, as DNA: TGTGCCAGCAGTGGGATCTCCTACGAGCAGTACTTC. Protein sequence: CASSGISYEQYF.

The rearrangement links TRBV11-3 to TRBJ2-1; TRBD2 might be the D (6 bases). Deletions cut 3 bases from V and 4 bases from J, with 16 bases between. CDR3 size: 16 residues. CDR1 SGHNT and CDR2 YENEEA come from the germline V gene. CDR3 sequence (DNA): TGTGCCAGCAGCTTTGATAGGGAGGTTAGATACAATGAGCAGTTCTTC. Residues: CASSFDREVRYNEQFF.

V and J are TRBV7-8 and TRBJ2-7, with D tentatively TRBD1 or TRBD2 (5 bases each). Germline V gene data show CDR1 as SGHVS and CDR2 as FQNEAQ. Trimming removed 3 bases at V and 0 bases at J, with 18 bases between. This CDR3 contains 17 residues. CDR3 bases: TGTGCCAGCAGCTTTCTTCGGGGACGTCCTAGCTCCTACGAGCAGTACTTC. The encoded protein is CASSFLRGRPSSYEQYF.